These 23 T cell receptor beta chains were all obtained from the same sample, sequenced in a study of Ad26.COV2.S vaccination and SARS-CoV-2 variants. Profiled with immunoSEQ multiplex PCR; TCRdb holds only in-frame clones, not every one. The sample carries under 550,000 clones, 88% recorded once. This sample's treatment: 19 received Ad26.COV2.S at low or high dose, single or two shots; about 5 received placebo; per-sample allocation not given. Material that was analyzed had been drawn on day 63 after the first vaccine or placebo injection. The material was peripheral blood, obtained in a trial of Ad26.COV2.S vaccine versus placebo. Every receptor here comes from a person aged 18 to 65 who received the Ad26.COV2.S COVID-19 vaccine or a placebo.

The chain joins TRBV19 to TRBJ2-7; 9 bases match TRBD1. V dropped 2 bases and J dropped 4; count of bases not matched to a gene: 3. This CDR3 spans 14 amino acids. Germline CDR1 LNHDA, CDR2 SQIVND (reference sequence). CDR3 residues: CASSITGGWYEQYF. CDR3 DNA sequence: TGTGCCAGTAGTATAACAGGGGGCTGGTACGAGCAGTACTTC.

The chain combines TRBV12-3 or TRBV12-4 with TRBJ1-2, with D maybe TRBD1 (5 bases). V was cut by 2 bases and J by 5 bases, with 9 bases left in between. This CDR3 is built from 13 residues. The CDR3 sequence is CASSLTTEYGYTF. CDR3 bases: TGTGCCAGCAGTTTAACGACAGAATATGGCTACACCTTC.

The CDR3 sequence is CASSLAGGQLFF. The CDR3 DNA reads TGTGCCAGCAGCTTAGCGGGGGGGCAACTGTTTTTT. The rearrangement links TRBV7-6 to TRBJ1-4; D might be TRBD1 (6 bases). The CDR3 has 12 residues. V lost 0 bases to trimming and J lost 12 bases, with 8 bases between them. CDR1 and CDR2 from the germline V gene are SGHVS and FNYEAQ.

The gene calls are TRBV7-9 and TRBJ2-2; the match to TRBD2 covers 13 bases. There are 16 residues in the CDR3. V dropped 3 bases and J dropped 5; count of bases not matched to a gene: 3. From germline, CDR1 is SEHNR and CDR2 FQNEAQ (reference sequence). The CDR3: CASSFRTSGGTGELFF. The DNA of the CDR3 is TGTGCCAGCAGCTTCCGGACTAGCGGGGGAACCGGGGAGCTGTTTTTT.

The V and J genes are TRBV27 and TRBJ2-1, with TRBD2 identical over 8 bases. The CDR3 totals 19 residues. Per germline, CDR1 MNHEY and CDR2 SMNVEV (reference sequence). V gave up 5 bases and J gave up 9 bases; unmatched junction bases: 24. The CDR3: CASSVPLTGGQPGRGEQFF. Here the CDR3 DNA reads TGTGCCAGCAGTGTACCCCTCACGGGGGGGCAGCCTGGTAGGGGTGAGCAGTTCTTC.

This chain joins TRBV19 and TRBJ1-2; D perhaps matches TRBD1 (5 bases). This CDR3 has 15 residues. Germline V CDR1 and CDR2: LNHDA, SQIVND (reference sequence). V was trimmed by 3 bases and J by 4 bases, leaving 15 bases between them. The CDR3 DNA is TGTGCCAGTAGTATTGGTGACAGACCCAGCTATGGCTACACCTTC. This sequence encodes CASSIGDRPSYGYTF. Variable domain in full (rest from reference TRBV19 and TRBJ1-2): DGGITQSPKYLFRKEGQNVTLSCEQNLNHDAMYWYRQDPGQGLRLIYYSQIVNDFQKGDIAEGYSVSREKKESFPLTVTSAQKNPTAFYLCASSIGDRPSYGYTFGSGTRLTVV.

V usage is TRBV4-3 and J usage is TRBJ2-1, with 9 nucleotides matching TRBD2. Germline V gene data show CDR1 as LGHNA and CDR2 as YSLEER. The CDR3 consists of 16 residues. V trimming: 4 bases; J trimming: 4 bases; junction bases outside the gene matches: 8. The CDR3 is CASSPRASGAYNEQFF. The CDR3 DNA is TGCGCCAGCAGCCCACGGGCTAGCGGGGCTTACAATGAGCAGTTCTTC.

The chain links TRBV9 to TRBJ2-7; D remains ambiguous. Per germline, CDR1 SGDLS and CDR2 YYNGEE. Trimming cost V 3 bases and J 2 bases, with 12 bases left between them. This CDR3 contains 14 residues. This CDR3 is CASSAQWQAYEQYF. As DNA, the CDR3 is TGTGCCAGCAGCGCTCAGTGGCAGGCCTACGAGCAGTACTTC.

The chain has TRBV10-3 and TRBJ2-3; D is possibly TRBD1 (6 bases). V was cut by 6 bases and J by 6 bases, with 16 bases left in between. The CDR3 extends over 14 amino acids. The germline gives CDR1 ENHRY, CDR2 SYGVKD. The CDR3: CAISAGVVWDTQYF. The CDR3 nucleotides read TGTGCCATCAGCGCAGGGGTGGTGTGGGATACGCAGTATTTT.

The chain is built from TRBV7-2 and TRBJ2-2; 12 bases fit TRBD2. Trimming cost V 5 bases and J 5 bases; bases outside gene matches: 3. Germline CDR1 and CDR2: SGHTA and FQGNSA. This CDR3 is built from 15 residues. The chain's CDR3 is CASSLGLAGTGELFF. The CDR3 DNA reads TGTGCCAGCAGCCTTGGACTAGCGGGGACCGGGGAGCTGTTTTTT.

This chain links TRBV18 with TRBJ1-2, with a possible D match to TRBD1 (6 bases). The CDR3 runs 13 residues. Trimming removed 3 bases from V and 6 bases from J, with 11 bases in between. Per germline, CDR1 KGHSH and CDR2 LQKENI. The CDR3 sequence is CASSPQGSNGYTF. The CDR3 DNA reads TGTGCCAGCTCACCCCAGGGGTCGAATGGCTACACCTTC.

The J gene is TRBJ2-1, the V gene TRBV15; tentative D call: TRBD2 (6 bases). The CDR3 is 19 residues long. CDR1 is LNHNV and CDR2 is YYDKDF in the germline V gene (reference sequence). Trimming left V 2 bases short and J 0 bases short, with 20 bases between. CDR3 region: CATSRPSPGATSSYNEQFF. For the CDR3, the DNA is TGTGCCACCAGCAGACCCAGTCCGGGAGCGACTTCCTCCTACAATGAGCAGTTCTTC.

This sequence joins TRBV15 and TRBJ2-3; the D is unclear. The germline CDR1 and CDR2 sequences are LNHNV and YYDKDF (reference sequence). The V and J ends lost 0 bases and 5 bases respectively, with 12 bases between them. This CDR3 contains 15 residues. The CDR3 DNA is TGTGCCACCAGCAGAGAGGCAGGTTGGAAAGATACGCAGTATTTT. This codes for CATSREAGWKDTQYF. Full variable domain (missing parts from reference TRBV15 and TRBJ2-3): DAMVIQNPRYQVTQFGKPVTLSCSQTLNHNVMYWYQQKSSQAPKLLFHYYDKDFNNEADTPDNFQSRRPNTSFCFLDIRSPGLGDTAMYLCATSREAGWKDTQYFGPGTRLTVL.

About this clone: Other DNA sequences in the same sample also yield this CDR3. V is TRBV7-2 and J is TRBJ2-3; 8 bases are shared with TRBD2. Trimming cost V 1 base and J 1 base; bases outside gene matches: 4. Germline CDR1 reads SGHTA; CDR2 reads FQGNSA. The CDR3 is 16 amino acids. The CDR3 protein is CASSLEGRGGTDTQYF. For the CDR3, the DNA is TGTGCCAGCAGCTTAGAGGGGCGGGGGGGCACAGATACGCAGTATTTT.

The table lists this clone with a count of one. The rearrangement uses TRBV6-2 or TRBV6-3 and TRBJ2-5, with TRBD2 identical over 9 bases. V was clipped by 0 bases and J by 2 bases; unmatched bases: 10. CDR1 is MNHEY and CDR2 is SVGEGT in the germline V gene. The length of the CDR3 is 18 residues. CDR3 in amino acids: CASSYSSGASGDQETQYF. The CDR3 DNA is TGTGCCAGCAGTTACTCCAGCGGGGCTAGCGGGGATCAAGAGACCCAGTACTTC.

The chain recombines TRBV6-6 with TRBJ2-3; D unresolved. CDR3 length: 11 residues. The V gene's germline CDR1 is MNHNY and CDR2 SVGAGI (reference sequence). The germline V and J ends were trimmed by 6 bases and 1 base, with 2 bases remaining between them. The CDR3 loop reads CASRRTDTQYF. CDR3 nucleotide sequence: TGTGCCAGCAGGCGCACAGATACGCAGTATTTT.

This clone was recorded only once. A far larger clone is one base from this, pointing to a likely read error. The V and J genes are TRBV6-6 and TRBJ2-5; D is undetermined. Germline V gene data show CDR1 as MNHNY and CDR2 as SVGAGI (reference sequence). Trimming took 4 bases from V and 1 from J, leaving 4 bases between them. The CDR3 is 12 residues long. The CDR3 is CASSSGQETQYF. The CDR3 region has the DNA TGTGCCAGCAGTTCAGGCCAAGAGACCCAGTACTTC.

The chain links TRBV7-8 to TRBJ2-3; D gene ambiguous. The germline V and J ends were trimmed by 7 bases and 0 bases, with 14 bases remaining between them. The germline gives CDR1 SGHVS, CDR2 FQNEAQ. CDR3 length: 15 residues. The CDR3 nucleotides read TGTGCCAGCAATCGTGGGGTAACTAGCACAGATACGCAGTATTTT. This encodes CASNRGVTSTDTQYF. The full variable domain, in which reference TRBV7-8 and TRBJ2-3 provide the parts outside the CDR3, is GAGVSQSPRYKVAKRGQDVALRCDPISGHVSLFWYQQALGQGPEFLTYFQNEAQLDKSGLPSDRFFAERPEGSVSTLKIQRTQQEDSAVYLCASNRGVTSTDTQYFGPGTRLTVL.

This chain uses TRBV28 with TRBJ1-2; possible D gene TRBD1, 6 bases. Trimming removed 7 bases at V and 1 base at J, with 19 bases between. Germline lookup yields CDR1 MDHEN and CDR2 SYDVKM. CDR3 length: 16 residues. The CDR3 DNA reads TGTGCCAGCACCCAAGGGGTGGACAGATTTAACTATGGCTACACCTTC. Its protein product is CASTQGVDRFNYGYTF.

This chain connects TRBV13 to TRBJ2-7, with TRBD2 matching 11 bases. Germline CDR1 is PRHDT and CDR2 is FYEKMQ (reference sequence). The CDR3 totals 17 residues. The V and J ends lost 4 bases and 5 bases, in that order; junction bases with no gene match: 13. CDR3 loop: CASSSSTSGATQDEQYF. CDR3 nucleotide sequence: TGTGCCAGCAGCTCCTCGACTAGCGGGGCTACACAAGACGAGCAGTACTTC.

V gene TRBV6-1 combines with J gene TRBJ1-6; maybe TRBD1 (5 bases). Trimming removed 3 bases at V and 10 bases at J, with 13 bases between. Germline V lookup: CDR1 MNHNS, CDR2 SASEGT. There are 14 residues in the CDR3. CDR3 DNA: TGTGCCAGCAGTGACCAGGGAGAGGGATCACCCCTCCACTTT. Translating gives CASSDQGEGSPLHF.

This clone is a singleton in its sample. This chain connects TRBV4-1 to TRBJ2-1, with D possibly TRBD2 on 5 matching bases. Germline assignment: CDR1 MGHRA and CDR2 YSYEKL. Trimming removed 0 bases at V and 12 bases at J, with 15 bases between. The CDR3 has 14 residues. CDR3 amino acids: CASSQDVLRRGQFF. CDR3 nucleotide sequence: TGCGCCAGCAGCCAAGACGTACTCCGTCGGGGGCAGTTCTTC.

In the case of this clone: The sample has other DNA sequences that encode this CDR3 too. The V gene is TRBV27, the J gene TRBJ2-2; D gene ambiguous. This CDR3 is built from 12 residues. The V gene's germline CDR1 is MNHEY and CDR2 SMNVEV (reference sequence). V gave up 3 bases and J gave up 5 bases, with 4 bases separating them. Here the CDR3 DNA reads TGTGCCAGCAGTTTTGGGACCGGGGAGCTGTTTTTT. Its translation is CASSFGTGELFF.